One and the same sample provided the 30 T cell receptor beta chains below, sequenced in a study of blood T cell repertoires in COVID-19 (dated by TCRdb to the early 2020s). Receptor libraries were prepared by the immunoSEQ multiplex PCR assay. In its TCRdb copy, this immuneACCESS table keeps in-frame sequences only and misses some clones. Where compared with another copy, unresolved V genes explain less than half of these, and the others have no known cause. The sample yields 35,000 to 50,000 clones; roughly 85% were counted once. The top ten constitute 4% to 5% of the sample. Material for sequencing was peripheral blood. These receptors originate from a man between 60 and 75 years old with acute or convalescent COVID-19.

This rearrangement joins TRBV7-8 to TRBJ2-3; D is perhaps TRBD2 (6 bases). The V end lost 8 bases, the J end lost 3 bases, and 12 bases lay between the germline ends. The CDR3 covers 13 residues. Per the germline V gene, CDR1 is SGHVS and CDR2 is FQNEAQ. CDR3 coding DNA: TGTGCCAGCGGGGAAGGGACTACAGATACGCAGTATTTT. This sequence encodes CASGEGTTDTQYF.

The chain joins TRBV3-1 (or the pseudogene TRBV3-2) to TRBJ2-2; 11 bases agree with TRBD2. V gave up 4 bases and J gave up 3 bases; unmatched junction bases: 7. The CDR3 length is 17 residues. Germline CDR1 and CDR2: LGHDT and YNNKEL (reference sequence). The CDR3 protein is CASSPPLAGVYTGELFF. In DNA form, the CDR3 reads TGTGCCAGCAGCCCACCACTAGCGGGGGTTTACACCGGGGAGCTGTTTTTT.

The rearrangement uses TRBV12-3 or TRBV12-4 and TRBJ2-2; the D gene is possibly TRBD1 (6 bases). The CDR3 is made up of 12 amino acids. Trimming cost V 5 bases and J 12 bases, with 13 bases left between them. The CDR3, as DNA: TGTGCCAGCAGTGAGCCAGGGGAGAAGCTGTTTTTT. Translation: CASSEPGEKLFF.

The chain recombines TRBV28 with TRBJ1-1, with 8 bases lining up with TRBD1. Germline V gene data show CDR1 as MDHEN and CDR2 as SYDVKM. Unmatched junction bases numbered 4, after V lost 4 bases and J lost 0 bases. The length of the CDR3 is 15 residues. CDR3 region: CASSSGDRMNTEAFF. DNA for the CDR3: TGTGCCAGCAGTTCGGGGGACAGGATGAACACTGAAGCTTTCTTT.

V gene TRBV19 combines with J gene TRBJ1-3; tentative D call: TRBD1 (6 bases). From germline, CDR1 is LNHDA and CDR2 SQIVND (reference sequence). The germline V and J ends were trimmed by 6 bases and 4 bases, with 13 bases remaining between them. There are 14 residues in the CDR3. The CDR3 loop is CASRPTGMGNTIYF. The CDR3 DNA follows: TGTGCCAGTAGGCCCACAGGGATGGGAAACACCATATATTTT. Together with reference TRBV19 and TRBJ1-3, the CDR3 gives the full variable domain: DGGITQSPKYLFRKEGQNVTLSCEQNLNHDAMYWYRQDPGQGLRLIYYSQIVNDFQKGDIAEGYSVSREKKESFPLTVTSAQKNPTAFYLCASRPTGMGNTIYFGEGSWLTVV.

The rearrangement joins TRBV24-1 to TRBJ2-5, with a weak D call TRBD1 (5 bases). Per germline, CDR1 KGHDR and CDR2 SFDVKD. The length of the CDR3 is 15 residues. V was cut by 4 bases and J by 2 bases, with 13 bases left in between. The CDR3 coding sequence is TGTGCCACCAGTGACCCCACAGGTCTACAAGAGACCCAGTACTTC. Translating gives CATSDPTGLQETQYF.

The chain carries TRBV10-3 and TRBJ2-1; D is ambiguous. This CDR3 region has 12 residues. Between the trimmed V and J ends, which lost 8 bases and 6 bases, there was a span of 11 bases. CDR1 is ENHRY, CDR2 SYGVKD, per germline. For the CDR3, the DNA is TGTGCCATCGGCCCTGTAACCAATGAGCAGTTCTTC. Residues: CAIGPVTNEQFF.

This chain uses TRBV18 with TRBJ1-6, with D possibly matching TRBD1 (5 bases). The CDR3 spans 18 residues. The V gene lost 6 bases and the J gene lost 7 bases, with 25 bases spanning the gap. Germline V gene sequence: CDR1 KGHSH, CDR2 LQKENI. The CDR3 here is CASSSKAGGGRKNSPLHF. The CDR3 bases are TGTGCCAGCTCGTCAAAGGCTGGGGGGGGACGAAAGAATTCACCCCTCCACTTT.

The rearrangement links TRBV7-2 to TRBJ1-5; 8 positions agree with TRBD1. V shed 3 bases and J 0 bases; nucleotides not matched to a gene: 10. Germline loops: CDR1 SGHTA, CDR2 FQGNSA. This CDR3 is built from 18 residues. The CDR3 protein is CASSFLPGQAYSNQPQHF. CDR3 coding DNA: TGTGCCAGCAGCTTCCTACCGGGACAGGCTTATAGCAATCAGCCCCAGCATTTT.

The chain combines TRBV6-5 with TRBJ1-1; 7 bases are a match to TRBD1. Germline assignment: CDR1 MNHEY and CDR2 SVGAGI. V shed 0 bases and J 0 bases; nucleotides not matched to a gene: 1. This CDR3 spans 15 amino acids. The CDR3 loop reads CASSYSGTVNTEAFF. In nucleotides, the CDR3 is TGTGCCAGCAGTTACTCCGGGACAGTGAACACTGAAGCTTTCTTT.

The chain carries TRBV9 and TRBJ1-2, with D tentatively TRBD1 (6 bases). The germline gives CDR1 SGDLS, CDR2 YYNGEE. V lost 1 base to trimming and J lost 6 bases, with 10 bases between them. The CDR3 contains 13 residues. This chain's CDR3 is CASSVQGRDGYTF. As DNA, the CDR3 is TGTGCCAGCAGCGTACAGGGGCGGGATGGCTACACCTTC.

The CDR3 coding sequence is TGTGCCACCAGCAGGGGACAGATGAACACTGAAGCTTTCTTT. This sequence encodes CATSRGQMNTEAFF. The J gene is TRBJ1-1, the V gene TRBV15, with 7 bases identical to TRBD1. CDR3 length equals 14 residues. The V segment lost 3 bases and the J segment 0 bases; nucleotides outside the gene matches: 1. CDR1 is LNHNV, CDR2 YYDKDF, per germline (reference sequence).

The chain combines TRBV6-1 with TRBJ1-5; 7 nucleotides agree with TRBD1. The V gene end was trimmed by 0 bases and the J gene end by 13 bases; junction bases not matched to a gene: 9. The CDR3 contains 14 residues. Germline V gene data show CDR1 as MNHNS and CDR2 as SASEGT. The CDR3 protein is CASSEALRDSTQHF. DNA of the CDR3: TGTGCCAGCAGTGAAGCGCTTCGGGACAGCACGCAGCATTTT.

The V and J genes are TRBV28 and TRBJ1-1, with D hard to call. Trimming took 5 bases from V and 6 from J, leaving 10 bases between them. CDR3 length equals 12 residues. The V gene's germline CDR1 is MDHEN and CDR2 SYDVKM. CDR3 protein: CASSRLEPEAFF. DNA of the CDR3: TGTGCCAGCAGTCGACTAGAGCCTGAAGCTTTCTTT.

The chain joins TRBV11-3 to TRBJ1-5; 10 nucleotides agree with TRBD1. From germline, CDR1 is SGHNT and CDR2 YENEEA. This CDR3 has 16 amino acids. Trimming took 5 bases from V and 8 from J; bases not matched to a gene: 12. Here the CDR3 reads CASSVSGTGAVEPQHF. The CDR3 DNA follows: TGTGCCAGCAGCGTCTCCGGGACAGGGGCCGTCGAGCCCCAGCATTTT.

The chain couples TRBV7-8 to TRBJ2-1, with D maybe TRBD1 (5 bases). This CDR3 is 15 amino acids long. Germline loops: CDR1 SGHVS, CDR2 FQNEAQ. The V end lost 4 bases, the J end lost 4 bases, and 14 bases lay between the germline ends. CDR3 sequence reads: CASSWGSSTYNEQFF. The CDR3, as DNA: TGTGCCAGCAGCTGGGGCTCTTCTACATACAATGAGCAGTTCTTC. The full variable domain, its missing parts supplied by reference TRBV7-8 and TRBJ2-1, is GAGVSQSPRYKVAKRGQDVALRCDPISGHVSLFWYQQALGQGPEFLTYFQNEAQLDKSGLPSDRFFAERPEGSVSTLKIQRTQQEDSAVYLCASSWGSSTYNEQFFGPGTRLTVL.

The chain couples TRBV29-1 to TRBJ1-3; D is ambiguous. The CDR3 contains 13 residues. Germline V gene lookup returns CDR1 SQVTM and CDR2 ANQGSEA. V was shortened by 5 bases and J by 1 base, with 9 bases between the two germline ends. The CDR3 DNA follows: TGCAGCGTTTCGCGGGGTTCTGGAAACACCATATATTTT. Its protein is CSVSRGSGNTIYF.

The chain employs TRBV11-3 and TRBJ2-1; D is perhaps TRBD1 (5 bases). CDR1 and CDR2 (germline): SGHNT, YENEEA. There are 12 residues in the CDR3. Trimming stripped 2 bases from V and 7 bases from J, with 6 bases between. The CDR3 sequence is CASSLSGNEQFF. CDR3 nucleotides: TGTGCCAGCAGCTTATCAGGGAATGAGCAGTTCTTC. The full variable domain, rest sourced from reference TRBV11-3 and TRBJ2-1, is EAGVVQSPRYKIIEKKQPVAFWCNPISGHNTLYWYLQNLGQGPELLIRYENEEAVDDSQLPKDRFSAERLKGVDSTLKIQPAELGDSAVYLCASSLSGNEQFFGPGTRLTVL.

This chain connects TRBV11-2 to TRBJ2-2; D might be TRBD1 (6 bases). This CDR3 region has 15 residues. Trimming cost V 3 bases and J 6 bases, with 14 bases left between them. Per germline, CDR1 SGHAT and CDR2 FQNNGV. In nucleotides, the CDR3 is TGTGCCAGCAGCTTCAGGGCAGGGGAATCCGGGGAGCTGTTTTTT. It codes for CASSFRAGESGELFF.

The CDR3 loop reads CASIPSGGTPNNEQFF. The DNA for the CDR3 is TGTGCCAGCATCCCTAGCGGGGGGACCCCGAACAATGAGCAGTTCTTC. The rearrangement links TRBV5-4 to TRBJ2-1, with 11 bases fitting TRBD2. The germline gives CDR1 SGHNT, CDR2 YYREEE (reference sequence). V lost 6 bases and J lost 5; bases outside the gene matches: 10. This CDR3 spans 16 amino acids.

CDR3 sequence (DNA): TGTGCCAGCAGCCTCCTCGGGGCAGGAGGGGAGACCCAGTACTTC. It translates to CASSLLGAGGETQYF. This rearrangement joins TRBV3-1 (or the pseudogene TRBV3-2) to TRBJ2-5, with D maybe TRBD2 (6 bases). With 4 bases removed from V and 5 bases from J, the gap between germline ends came to 17 bases. The CDR3 has 15 residues. CDR1 and CDR2 (germline): LGHDT, YNNKEL (reference sequence).

This clone was seen once. This rearrangement joins TRBV2 to TRBJ2-3, with 7 bases lining up with TRBD2. The CDR3 extends over 14 amino acids. V lost 6 bases to trimming and J lost 5 bases; unmatched junction nucleotides: 8. CDR1 is SNHLY and CDR2 is FYNNEI in the germline V gene. The CDR3 nucleotides read TGTGCCAGCAGCGCCCTTCGCGGGGGAGATACGCAGTATTTT. Its protein product is CASSALRGGDTQYF.

The CDR3 region has the DNA TGTGCCAGCAGTTACCCCGGGGGGGTTCCGCAAGAGACCCAGTACTTC. Encoded protein: CASSYPGGVPQETQYF. The chain uses TRBV6-2 or TRBV6-3 and TRBJ2-5, with 8 bases fitting TRBD2. CDR3 length: 16 residues. Germline V gene sequence: CDR1 MNHEY, CDR2 SVGEGT. V shed 2 bases, J shed 2 bases, and the junction held 7 bases outside the gene matches.

J is TRBJ1-2 and V is TRBV30, with a tentative D call TRBD1 (5 bases). V dropped 0 bases and J dropped 5 bases, with 10 bases sitting between them. The CDR3 contains 13 residues. The germline gives CDR1 GTSNPN, CDR2 SVGIG (reference sequence). CDR3 sequence reads: CAWSVGAAYGYTF. As DNA, the CDR3 is TGTGCCTGGAGTGTAGGGGCAGCTTATGGCTACACCTTC.

The chain joins TRBV6-2 or TRBV6-3 to TRBJ1-4; D is unresolved. Trimming pared 0 bases from V and 6 bases from J, leaving 8 bases between. CDR3 length: 14 residues. From germline, CDR1 is MNHEY and CDR2 SVGEGT. The CDR3 sequence is CASSYSMEDEKLFF. The CDR3 nucleotides are TGTGCCAGCAGTTACTCGATGGAGGATGAAAAACTGTTTTTT.

The chain employs TRBV7-2 and TRBJ2-5; tentatively, D is TRBD1 (6 bases). The CDR3 length is 13 residues. CDR1 is SGHTA and CDR2 is FQGNSA in the germline V gene. Trimming stripped 5 bases from V and 1 base from J, with 8 bases between. CDR3 region: CASSRQVQETQYF. In DNA form, the CDR3 reads TGTGCCAGCAGCAGACAGGTCCAAGAGACCCAGTACTTC.

This clone was found once. The genes are TRBV11-2 and TRBJ1-4; 8 nucleotides align to TRBD1. CDR3 length: 15 amino acids. Germline CDR1 and CDR2: SGHAT and FQNNGV. Trimming removed 7 bases from V and 8 bases from J; junction bases left unmatched: 12. The CDR3 DNA reads as TGTGCCAGCACCCCCTGGGCAGGGGGCCGCGAAAAACTGTTTTTT. It specifies CASTPWAGGREKLFF. Complete variable domain (other parts from reference TRBV11-2 and TRBJ1-4): EAGVAQSPRYKIIEKRQSVAFWCNPISGHATLYWYQQILGQGPKLLIQFQNNGVVDDSQLPKDRFSAERLKGVDSTLKIQPAKLEDSAVYLCASTPWAGGREKLFFGSGTQLSVL.

CDR3 sequence: CASRGTATRYGYTF. The CDR3 DNA reads as TGTGCCAGCAGGGGCACAGCTACCCGCTATGGCTACACCTTC. This rearrangement joins TRBV5-6 to TRBJ1-2; the D is unclear. Between the trimmed V and J ends, which lost 5 bases and 4 bases, there was a span of 15 bases. CDR1 SGHDT and CDR2 YYEEEE come from the germline V gene. The CDR3 spans 14 residues.

The J gene is TRBJ1-1, the V gene TRBV11-2; D ambiguous. The CDR3 has 17 residues. Germline CDR1 and CDR2: SGHAT and FQNNGV. Trimming took 4 bases from V and 0 from J, leaving 18 bases between them. The CDR3 here is CASSSRGSSAMNTEAFF. As DNA, the CDR3 is TGTGCCAGCAGCTCCCGGGGTAGCTCTGCAATGAACACTGAAGCTTTCTTT.

The chain couples TRBV7-2 to TRBJ1-4, with D hard to call. The length of the CDR3 is 15 residues. Per germline, CDR1 SGHTA and CDR2 FQGNSA. The germline V and J ends were trimmed by 5 bases and 3 bases, with 13 bases remaining between them. The CDR3: CASSDLGVSNEKLFF. The CDR3 nucleotides are TGTGCCAGCAGCGATCTCGGGGTCTCTAATGAAAAACTGTTTTTT.